The 19 T cell receptor beta chains below all came from one sample that was sequenced in a study of B cell selection in AIRE deficiency. This table comes from immunoSEQ multiplex PCR, and its TCRdb copy is limited to in-frame clones, with some not included. The sample records tens of thousands of clones, around nine tenths being singletons. Regulatory T cells were sorted as CD4+CD25hiCD127low/negative. The material sequenced was CD4+CD25+ Tregs sorted from PBMCs. The receptors here all came from a human donor in good health.

As regards this clone: A junction boundary mismatches the germline segment, possibly from a read error. In DNA, the CDR3 is TGTGCCAGCAGCGGCGACAGGGGGCCATGGTTT. The encoded protein is CASSGDRGPWF. This chain uses TRBV6-1 with TRBJ1-6; the match to TRBD1 covers 10 bases. Germline V lookup: CDR1 MNHNS, CDR2 SASEGT. The CDR3 totals 11 residues.

This chain joins TRBV5-4 and TRBJ2-1; TRBD2 agrees at 14 bases. The ends lost 0 bases at V and 7 bases at J; junction bases unmatched: 6. Germline CDR1 SGHNT, CDR2 YYREEE (reference sequence). The CDR3 totals 17 residues. CDR3 DNA sequence: TGTGCCAGCAGCTTGGGGGGACTAGCGGGAGTGGTAAATGAGCAGTTCTTC. It specifies CASSLGGLAGVVNEQFF.

The rearrangement joins TRBV28 to TRBJ2-7, with 7 nucleotides matching TRBD2. V dropped 4 bases and J dropped 2; count of bases not matched to a gene: 8. The CDR3 extends over 15 amino acids. CDR1 is MDHEN, CDR2 SYDVKM, per germline. For the CDR3, the DNA is TGTGCCAGCAGTTGGTTAGCGGGCCAGGCCTACGAGCAGTACTTC. It translates to CASSWLAGQAYEQYF. The full variable domain, rest sourced from reference TRBV28 and TRBJ2-7, is DVKVTQSSRYLVKRTGEKVFLECVQDMDHENMFWYRQDPGLGLRLIYFSYDVKMKEKGDIPEGYSVSREKKERFSLILESASTNQTSMYLCASSWLAGQAYEQYFGPGTRLTVT.

This clone was found a few times. V gene TRBV5-1 combines with J gene TRBJ1-1; 7 positions agree with TRBD1. CDR1 is SGHRS and CDR2 is YFSETQ in the germline V gene. J gave up 1 base and V 3 bases, and 15 bases lay outside the gene matches. This CDR3 comprises 18 residues. CDR3 loop: CASSSWGGRTGQNTEAFF. DNA for the CDR3: TGCGCCAGCAGCTCTTGGGGGGGTAGGACAGGCCAGAACACTGAAGCTTTCTTT.

The chain couples TRBV7-9 to TRBJ1-2; weak D call: TRBD1 (5 bases). This CDR3 contains 14 residues. Trimming left V 4 bases short and J 8 bases short, with 17 bases between. Looked up from germline, CDR1 is SEHNR and CDR2 is FQNEAQ (reference sequence). The CDR3: CASSYIRDGGGYTF. The CDR3 DNA reads as TGTGCCAGCAGCTATATTCGGGACGGAGGGGGCTACACCTTC.

The J gene is TRBJ1-2, the V gene TRBV2, with TRBD1 matching 8 bases. The CDR3 runs 14 residues. Trimming cost V 6 bases and J 7 bases; bases outside gene matches: 10. Germline CDR1 reads SNHLY; CDR2 reads FYNNEI. In nucleotides, the CDR3 is TGTGCCAGCAGGGCGGACAGGGACATAGCTGGCTACACCTTC. It translates to CASRADRDIAGYTF.

V usage is TRBV18 and J usage is TRBJ2-7, with D possibly TRBD1 on 6 matching bases. The germline CDR1 and CDR2 sequences are KGHSH and LQKENI. The V and J ends lost 5 bases and 6 bases respectively, with 17 bases between them. CDR3 length: 14 residues. CDR3 loop: CASSVLGAMGEQYF. Written as DNA, the CDR3 is TGTGCCAGCTCAGTACTGGGGGCTATGGGCGAGCAGTACTTC.

The V gene is TRBV15, the J gene TRBJ1-1; TRBD1 agrees at 9 bases. V shed 5 bases, J shed 4 bases, and the junction held 5 bases outside the gene matches. Germline CDR1 reads LNHNV; CDR2 reads YYDKDF (reference sequence). The CDR3 loop spans 14 amino acids. As DNA, the CDR3 is TGTGCCACCAGCTCCGGGACAGGGAGCACTGAAGCTTTCTTT. Protein sequence: CATSSGTGSTEAFF.

V usage is TRBV5-5 and J usage is TRBJ2-7; the D gene could be TRBD1 or TRBD2 (5 bases each). This CDR3 spans 13 amino acids. The V end was cut by 3 bases, the J end by 4 bases, with 11 bases between. Germline values: CDR1 SGHKS, CDR2 YYEKEE (reference sequence). The CDR3 bases are TGTGCCAGCAGCTCCTGGGGGAGTTACGAGCAGTACTTC. It yields the protein CASSSWGSYEQYF.

The V call is TRBV7-2, the J call TRBJ2-1, with 9 nucleotides matching TRBD2. Germline-derived CDR1 and CDR2 are SGHTA and FQGNSA. V shed 6 bases and J 9 bases; nucleotides not matched to a gene: 6. The CDR3 sequence is 13 residues long. CDR3 sequence (DNA): TGTGCCAGCAGACCGGGACTAGCTGGTGAGCAGTTCTTC. Residues: CASRPGLAGEQFF.

The chain combines TRBV6-6 with TRBJ2-7; TRBD1 might be the D (5 bases). Germline V lookup: CDR1 MNHNY, CDR2 SVGAGI (reference sequence). The V and J ends lost 0 bases and 2 bases respectively, with 8 bases between them. This CDR3 comprises 14 residues. The DNA for the CDR3 is TGTGCCAGCAGTTACTCGCCAGGGACCTACGAGCAGTACTTC. Translating it yields CASSYSPGTYEQYF.

This clone was observed a single time. The CDR3 loop reads CASSQQAGSTDTQYF. The CDR3 bases are TGTGCCAGCTCACAGCAAGCAGGTAGCACAGATACGCAGTATTTT. The chain employs TRBV18 and TRBJ2-3; D gene ambiguous. V was shortened by 4 bases and J by 0 bases, with 11 bases between the two germline ends. The CDR3 extends over 15 amino acids. Germline loops: CDR1 KGHSH, CDR2 LQKENI.

The CDR3 spells CASSLDRAGVPQHF. The DNA for the CDR3 is TGTGCCAGCAGTCTTGACAGGGCCGGGGTGCCCCAGCATTTT. The chain employs TRBV6-5 and TRBJ1-5, with 7 bases identical to TRBD1. From germline, CDR1 is MNHEY and CDR2 SVGAGI. This CDR3 spans 14 amino acids. With V trimmed by 5 bases and J by 9 bases, 10 bases remained unmatched.

J is TRBJ2-3 and V is TRBV19; 12 bases match TRBD2. J lost 7 bases, V lost 4 bases, and 12 bases had no gene match. This CDR3 is built from 17 residues. Germline V gene data show CDR1 as LNHDA and CDR2 as SQIVND (reference sequence). The CDR3 DNA follows: TGTGCCAGTAGTAACAGGGCTAGCGGGAGGGCCGGGAATACGCAGTATTTT. Translated, it gives CASSNRASGRAGNTQYF.

The rearrangement links TRBV19 to TRBJ1-1; D is possibly TRBD1 (6 bases). Trimming removed 4 bases at V and 4 bases at J, with 10 bases between. This CDR3 is 13 amino acids long. In germline, CDR1 is LNHDA, CDR2 SQIVND (reference sequence). The DNA of the CDR3 is TGTGCCAGTAGTAGACACAGGGTCACTGAAGCTTTCTTT. Amino acids: CASSRHRVTEAFF. Full variable domain (missing parts from reference TRBV19 and TRBJ1-1): DGGITQSPKYLFRKEGQNVTLSCEQNLNHDAMYWYRQDPGQGLRLIYYSQIVNDFQKGDIAEGYSVSREKKESFPLTVTSAQKNPTAFYLCASSRHRVTEAFFGQGTRLTVV.

This clone was found a few times. This sequence joins TRBV25-1 and TRBJ2-5; unclear D gene. The CDR3 spans 11 residues. Trimming stripped 5 bases from V and 4 bases from J, with 5 bases between. Germline V gene sequence: CDR1 MGHDK, CDR2 SYGVNS. In nucleotides, the CDR3 is TGTGCCAGCAGTTATGCAGAGACCCAGTACTTC. Translating gives CASSYAETQYF.

J is TRBJ2-7 and V is TRBV7-9, with TRBD1 identical over 8 bases. The germline V gene has CDR1 SEHNR and CDR2 FQNEAQ (reference sequence). The CDR3 contains 17 residues. V trimming: 5 bases; J trimming: 4 bases; junction bases outside the gene matches: 16. CDR3 in amino acids: CASSQAGAGGLQYEQYF. The CDR3 bases are TGTGCCAGCAGCCAAGCTGGGGCAGGGGGCCTTCAGTACGAGCAGTACTTC.

The chain links TRBV7-9 to TRBJ1-3; D gene ambiguous. Trimming took off 6 bases at V and 7 bases at J, with 10 bases between the two ends. CDR1 SEHNR and CDR2 FQNEAQ come from the germline V gene (reference sequence). This CDR3 has 12 amino acids. CDR3 protein: CASRWTTNTIYF. Written as DNA, the CDR3 is TGTGCCAGCAGGTGGACCACCAACACCATATATTTT.

The chain uses TRBV5-6 and TRBJ2-7, with D possibly being TRBD1 (5 bases). The V and J ends lost 4 bases and 0 bases respectively, with 17 bases between them. The germline CDR1 and CDR2 sequences are SGHDT and YYEEEE. CDR3 length equals 16 residues. The CDR3 is CASSLPGQPSSYEQYF. The CDR3 bases are TGTGCCAGCAGCCTGCCCGGACAACCGAGCTCCTACGAGCAGTACTTC.